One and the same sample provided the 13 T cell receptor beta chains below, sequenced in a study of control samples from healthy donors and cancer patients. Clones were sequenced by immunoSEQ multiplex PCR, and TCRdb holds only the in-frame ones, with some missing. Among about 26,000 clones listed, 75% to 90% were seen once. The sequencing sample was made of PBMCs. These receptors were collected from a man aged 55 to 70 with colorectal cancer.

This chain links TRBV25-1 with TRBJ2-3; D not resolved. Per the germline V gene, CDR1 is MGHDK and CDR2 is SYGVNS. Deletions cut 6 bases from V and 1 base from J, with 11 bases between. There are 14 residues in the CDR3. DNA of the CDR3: TGTGCCAGCAGAGGTGGTGGGGGCACAGATACGCAGTATTTT. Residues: CASRGGGGTDTQYF.

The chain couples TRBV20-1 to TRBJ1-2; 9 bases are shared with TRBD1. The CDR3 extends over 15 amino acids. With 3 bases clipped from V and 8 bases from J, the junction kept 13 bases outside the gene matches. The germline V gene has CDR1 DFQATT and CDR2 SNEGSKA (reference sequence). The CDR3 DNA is TGCAGTGCTAGTCCGAAGGACAGGGGACCTATGGGCTACACCTTC. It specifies CSASPKDRGPMGYTF.

The DNA for the CDR3 is TGTGCCAGCAGCGGGACTATGATTGATACGCAGTATTTT. Translation: CASSGTMIDTQYF. The chain combines TRBV2 with TRBJ2-3, with 7 bases matching TRBD2. Per germline, CDR1 SNHLY and CDR2 FYNNEI. The CDR3 consists of 13 residues. Trimming took 6 bases from V and 6 from J; bases not matched to a gene: 6.

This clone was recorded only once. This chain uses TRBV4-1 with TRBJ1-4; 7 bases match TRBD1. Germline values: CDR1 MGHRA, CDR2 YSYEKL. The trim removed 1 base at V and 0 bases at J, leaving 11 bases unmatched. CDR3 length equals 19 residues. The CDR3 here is CASSQAYRTGSSTNEKLFF. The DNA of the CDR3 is TGCGCCAGCAGCCAAGCTTATAGGACAGGCTCATCAACTAATGAAAAACTGTTTTTT.

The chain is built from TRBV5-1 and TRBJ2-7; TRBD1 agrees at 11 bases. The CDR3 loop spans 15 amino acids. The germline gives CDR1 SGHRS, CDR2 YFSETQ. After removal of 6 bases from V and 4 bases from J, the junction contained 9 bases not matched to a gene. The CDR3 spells CASMTSGTGGYEQYF. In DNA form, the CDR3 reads TGCGCCAGCATGACCTCCGGGACAGGGGGGTACGAGCAGTACTTC.

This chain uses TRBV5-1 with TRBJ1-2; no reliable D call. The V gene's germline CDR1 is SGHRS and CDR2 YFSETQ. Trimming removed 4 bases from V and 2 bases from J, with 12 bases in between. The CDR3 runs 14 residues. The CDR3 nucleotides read TGCGCCAGCAGCATTGAGGCTTTAAACTATGGCTACACCTTC. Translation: CASSIEALNYGYTF. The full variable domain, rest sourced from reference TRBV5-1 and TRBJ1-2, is KAGVTQTPRYLIKTRGQQVTLSCSPISGHRSVSWYQQTPGQGLQFLFEYFSETQRNKGNFPGRFSGRQFSNSRSEMNVSTLELGDSALYLCASSIEALNYGYTFGSGTRLTVV.

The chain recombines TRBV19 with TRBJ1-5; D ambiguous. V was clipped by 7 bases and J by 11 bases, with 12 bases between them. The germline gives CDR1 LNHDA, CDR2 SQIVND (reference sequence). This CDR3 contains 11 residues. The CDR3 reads CASTSDGAQHF. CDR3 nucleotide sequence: TGTGCCAGTACCTCTGACGGGGCCCAGCATTTT. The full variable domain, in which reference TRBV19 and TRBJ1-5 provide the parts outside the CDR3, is DGGITQSPKYLFRKEGQNVTLSCEQNLNHDAMYWYRQDPGQGLRLIYYSQIVNDFQKGDIAEGYSVSREKKESFPLTVTSAQKNPTAFYLCASTSDGAQHFGDGTRLSIL.

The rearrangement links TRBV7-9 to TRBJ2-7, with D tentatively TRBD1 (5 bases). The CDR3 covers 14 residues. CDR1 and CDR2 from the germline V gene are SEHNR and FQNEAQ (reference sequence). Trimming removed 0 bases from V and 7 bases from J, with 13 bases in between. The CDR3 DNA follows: TGTGCCAGCAGCTTAGCAGGGTCAAGGGGAGAGCAGTACGTC. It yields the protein CASSLAGSRGEQYV.

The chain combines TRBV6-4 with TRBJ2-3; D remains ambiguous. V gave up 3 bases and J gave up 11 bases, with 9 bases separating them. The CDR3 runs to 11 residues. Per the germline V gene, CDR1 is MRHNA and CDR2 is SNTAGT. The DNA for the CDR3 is TGTGCCAGCAGTGAAGGCTTGAGGCAGTATTTT. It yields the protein CASSEGLRQYF.

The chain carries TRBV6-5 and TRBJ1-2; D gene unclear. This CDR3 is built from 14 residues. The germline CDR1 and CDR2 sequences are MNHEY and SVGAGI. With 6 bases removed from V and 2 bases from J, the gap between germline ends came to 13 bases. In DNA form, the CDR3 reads TGTGCCAGCAGAAAAACCGGTGTAAACTATGGCTACACCTTC. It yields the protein CASRKTGVNYGYTF.

The CDR3 DNA sequence: TGTGCCACCAGTGACCCGACAGCTCCGGTGGAGCTGTTTTTT. It yields the protein CATSDPTAPVELFF. The V call is TRBV24-1, the J call TRBJ2-2, with TRBD1 as a possible D gene (5 bases). CDR3 length: 14 residues. V was shortened by 4 bases and J by 10 bases, with 15 bases between the two germline ends. Germline CDR1 reads KGHDR; CDR2 reads SFDVKD.

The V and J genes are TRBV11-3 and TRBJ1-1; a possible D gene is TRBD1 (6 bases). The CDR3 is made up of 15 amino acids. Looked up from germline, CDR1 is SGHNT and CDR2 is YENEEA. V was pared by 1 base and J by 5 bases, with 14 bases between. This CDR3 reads CASSLAGQMGTEAFF. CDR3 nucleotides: TGTGCCAGCAGCTTAGCTGGACAGATGGGGACTGAAGCTTTCTTT.

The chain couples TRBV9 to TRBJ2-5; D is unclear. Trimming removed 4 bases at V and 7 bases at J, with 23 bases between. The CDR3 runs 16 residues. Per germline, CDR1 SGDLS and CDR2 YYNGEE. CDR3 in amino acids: CASSREVQPSGGTQYF. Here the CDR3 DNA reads TGTGCCAGCAGCAGAGAAGTACAGCCCTCCGGTGGGACCCAGTACTTC.